These T cell receptor beta chains were read from a single sample in a study of OX40 agonist ivuxolimab in advanced cancers. Produced via immunoSEQ multiplex PCR; TCRdb's table is partial and in-frame only. The profile shows around 91,000 clones, about 91% of them singletons. Sequences were derived from CD4+ or CD8+ T cells sorted from blood, sampled in a trial of the OX40 agonist ivuxolimab. These receptor sequences come from an adult with an advanced solid tumor such as melanoma, head and neck, liver or kidney cancer. The CDR3 runs from the conserved cysteine through the conserved F or W. A D gene is named only where the DNA matches it firmly. Size tells how often a clone was seen (once, few, many) or the class of an expanded clone, and some rows leave it out.

d_gene: TRBD2
v_gene: TRBV5-4
j_gene: TRBJ2-1
len: 15
abundance: once
CDR3nt: TGTGCCAGCAGCCGCGGGACTAGCAGGAACAATGAGCAGTTCTTC
CDR3aa: CASSRGTSRNNEQFF

d_gene: .
v_gene: TRBV7-8
j_gene: TRBJ2-4
len: 11
abundance: .
CDR3nt: TGTGCCAGCAGCTACCAAAACATTCAGTACTTC
CDR3aa: CASSYQNIQYF

d_gene: TRBD1
v_gene: TRBV29-1
j_gene: TRBJ2-3
len: 16
abundance: .
CDR3nt: TGCAGCGTCGTATTACAGGGGGGCGCCATCGTAGATACGCAGTATTTT
CDR3aa: CSVVLQGGAIVDTQYF

d_gene: .
v_gene: TRBV9
j_gene: TRBJ2-7
len: 15
abundance: .
CDR3nt: TGTGCCAGCAGCGTAGCTGTAGACCGTGGTGGGGAGCAGTACTTC
CDR3aa: CASSVAVDRGGEQYF

d_gene: TRBD1
v_gene: TRBV7-8
j_gene: TRBJ2-1
len: 17
abundance: .
CDR3nt: TGTGCCAGCAGCTTAGCCGCCACCGGGACAGGGGACAATGAGCAGTTCTTC
CDR3aa: CASSLAATGTGDNEQFF

d_gene: TRBD1
v_gene: TRBV5-6
j_gene: TRBJ2-2
len: 15
abundance: .
CDR3nt: TGTGCCAGCAGCCCGGACAGGGTCGGGATAGGGGAGCTGTTTTTT
CDR3aa: CASSPDRVGIGELFF

d_gene: .
v_gene: TRBV27
j_gene: TRBJ2-1
len: 15
abundance: .
CDR3nt: TGTGCCAGCAGTTTTGGGCCGCCCGCCTACAATGAGCAGTTCTTC
CDR3aa: CASSFGPPAYNEQFF

d_gene: .
v_gene: TRBV2
j_gene: TRBJ1-5
len: 14
abundance: .
CDR3nt: TGTGCCAGCAGTGATAACAGGGTAGAGAAGCCCCAGCATTTT
CDR3aa: CASSDNRVEKPQHF

d_gene: TRBD1
v_gene: TRBV27
j_gene: TRBJ2-7
len: 13
abundance: .
CDR3nt: TGTGCCAGCAGTTTGGGACAGGGGGCCCAGCAGTACTTC
CDR3aa: CASSLGQGAQQYF

d_gene: TRBD1
v_gene: TRBV7-8
j_gene: TRBJ1-1
len: 15
abundance: .
CDR3nt: TGTGCCAGCAGCTCCCCGACAGGGGGGTCCACTGAAGCTTTCTTT
CDR3aa: CASSSPTGGSTEAFF

d_gene: .
v_gene: TRBV4-3
j_gene: TRBJ2-1
len: 15
abundance: few
CDR3nt: TGCGCCAGCAGCCAAGGCGGGCTAGCCTGGGATGAGCAGTTCTTC
CDR3aa: CASSQGGLAWDEQFF

d_gene: TRBD2
v_gene: TRBV5-1
j_gene: TRBJ2-7
len: 13
abundance: .
CDR3nt: TGCGCCAGCAGCTCGACTAGCGGGAGCGAGCAGTACTTC
CDR3aa: CASSSTSGSEQYF

d_gene: TRBD2
v_gene: TRBV4-3
j_gene: TRBJ2-3
len: 18
abundance: .
CDR3nt: TGCGCCAGCAGCCAAGATCGATATGCGGGAGTTAGTACAGATACGCAGTATTTT
CDR3aa: CASSQDRYAGVSTDTQYF

d_gene: .
v_gene: TRBV6-5
j_gene: TRBJ2-6
len: 15
abundance: .
CDR3nt: TGTGCCAGCAGTTGGGCAATGTCTGGGGCCAACGTCCTGACTTTC
CDR3aa: CASSWAMSGANVLTF

d_gene: .
v_gene: TRBV9
j_gene: TRBJ1-3
len: 19
abundance: .
CDR3nt: TGTGCCAGCAGCGTAAGGGCGGGGGACGGTGGGGCCTCTGGAAACACCATATATTTT
CDR3aa: CASSVRAGDGGASGNTIYF

d_gene: .
v_gene: TRBV30
j_gene: TRBJ1-5
len: 14
abundance: .
CDR3nt: TGTGCCTGGAGTGCCCAGGGGCTGAATCAGCCCCAGCATTTT
CDR3aa: CAWSAQGLNQPQHF

d_gene: .
v_gene: TRBV9
j_gene: TRBJ1-6
len: 14
abundance: .
CDR3nt: TGTGCCAGCAGCGTAGTAGACTCTAATTCACCCCTCCACTTT
CDR3aa: CASSVVDSNSPLHF

d_gene: .
v_gene: TRBV18
j_gene: TRBJ2-5
len: 14
abundance: .
CDR3nt: TGTGCCAGCTCACCTCCTGGACAGAAAGAGACCCAGTACTTC
CDR3aa: CASSPPGQKETQYF

d_gene: TRBD1
v_gene: TRBV5-6
j_gene: TRBJ1-2
len: 15
abundance: .
CDR3nt: TGTGCCAGCAGCTTACCGGGACAGGGCGGCTATGGCTACACCTTC
CDR3aa: CASSLPGQGGYGYTF

d_gene: .
v_gene: TRBV7-9
j_gene: TRBJ1-4
len: 16
abundance: few
CDR3nt: TGTGCCAGCAGCTTGCTGGGAAGAGGAACTAATGAAAAACTGTTTTTT
CDR3aa: CASSLLGRGTNEKLFF

d_gene: TRBD1
v_gene: TRBV5-1
j_gene: TRBJ1-6
len: 15
abundance: .
CDR3nt: TGCGCCAGCGCGGGCCAGGGGGGCGCAGATTCACCCCTCCACTTT
CDR3aa: CASAGQGGADSPLHF

d_gene: .
v_gene: TRBV14
j_gene: TRBJ2-1
len: 16
abundance: .
CDR3nt: TGTGCCAGCAGCCAACACCGAGCGAGCTCCTACAATGAGCAGTTCTTC
CDR3aa: CASSQHRASSYNEQFF

d_gene: .
v_gene: TRBV7-2
j_gene: TRBJ1-1
len: 13
abundance: .
CDR3nt: TGTGCCAGCGCCCCAGGGCGGAACACTGAAGCTTTCTTT
CDR3aa: CASAPGRNTEAFF

d_gene: .
v_gene: TRBV4-1
j_gene: TRBJ2-1
len: 18
abundance: .
CDR3nt: TGCGCCAGCAGCCCTCGTAGCTGGGGGGGCCCGAACTACAATGAGCAGTTCTTC
CDR3aa: CASSPRSWGGPNYNEQFF

d_gene: .
v_gene: TRBV7-6
j_gene: TRBJ1-1
len: 15
abundance: .
CDR3nt: TGTGCCAGCAGCTTAGCAGGGGCCGGAGGTACTGAAGCTTTCTTT
CDR3aa: CASSLAGAGGTEAFF

d_gene: .
v_gene: TRBV12-5
j_gene: TRBJ1-1
len: 13
abundance: .
CDR3nt: TGTGCTAGTGGTTTGGACGGGACTACGCCAGCTTTCTTT
CDR3aa: CASGLDGTTPAFF

d_gene: .
v_gene: TRBV9
j_gene: TRBJ2-3
len: 14
abundance: .
CDR3nt: TGTGCCAGCAGCGCCGGACACGCCACAGATACGCAGTATTTT
CDR3aa: CASSAGHATDTQYF

d_gene: .
v_gene: TRBV7-7
j_gene: TRBJ2-5
len: 14
abundance: .
CDR3nt: TGTGCTACCGCGCACAGGGCCTTGGGGGAGACCCAGTACTTC
CDR3aa: CATAHRALGETQYF

d_gene: .
v_gene: TRBV10-3
j_gene: TRBJ1-3
len: 16
abundance: .
CDR3nt: TGTGCCATCAGTGAACGCTCCAGCCTCTCTGGAAACACCATATATTTT
CDR3aa: CAISERSSLSGNTIYF

d_gene: .
v_gene: TRBV7-9
j_gene: TRBJ2-1
len: 15
abundance: .
CDR3nt: TGTGCCAGCAGCGACCGCCCGGGACGTGACAATGAGCAGTTCTTC
CDR3aa: CASSDRPGRDNEQFF

d_gene: .
v_gene: TRBV5-1
j_gene: TRBJ2-2
len: 15
abundance: .
CDR3nt: TGCGCCAGCAGCTTGGGTCCACTTCCCAGCGGGGAGCTGTTTTTT
CDR3aa: CASSLGPLPSGELFF